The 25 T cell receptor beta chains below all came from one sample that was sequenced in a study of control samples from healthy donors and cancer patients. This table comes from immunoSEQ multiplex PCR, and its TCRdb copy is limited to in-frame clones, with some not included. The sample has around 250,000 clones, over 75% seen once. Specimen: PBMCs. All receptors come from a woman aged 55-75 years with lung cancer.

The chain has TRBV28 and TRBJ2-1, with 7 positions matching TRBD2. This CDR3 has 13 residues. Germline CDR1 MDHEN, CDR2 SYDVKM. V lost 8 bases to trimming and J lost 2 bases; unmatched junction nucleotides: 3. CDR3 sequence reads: CASGTTTYNEQFF. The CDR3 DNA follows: TGTGCCAGCGGGACTACAACCTACAATGAGCAGTTCTTC.

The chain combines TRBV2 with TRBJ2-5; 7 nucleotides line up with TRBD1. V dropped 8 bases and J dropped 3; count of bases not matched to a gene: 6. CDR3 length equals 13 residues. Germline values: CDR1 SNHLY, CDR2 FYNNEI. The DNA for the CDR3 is TGTGCCAGCTGTCGAGGGGGCGAAGAGACCCAGTACTTC. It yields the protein CASCRGGEETQYF.

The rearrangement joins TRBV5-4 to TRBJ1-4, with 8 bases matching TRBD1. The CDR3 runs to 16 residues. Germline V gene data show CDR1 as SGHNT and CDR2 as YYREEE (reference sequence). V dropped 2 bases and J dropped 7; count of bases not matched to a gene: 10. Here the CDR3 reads CASSLGGTGGSEKLFF. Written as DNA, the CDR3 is TGTGCCAGCAGCTTAGGCGGGACAGGCGGAAGTGAAAAACTGTTTTTT.

The DNA of the CDR3 is TGTGCCAGCAGTTATGGGACTAGCGGGCTGTTGAATGAGCAGTTCTTC. It specifies CASSYGTSGLLNEQFF. The genes are TRBV6-6 and TRBJ2-1, with TRBD2 identical over 12 bases. This CDR3 region has 16 residues. The J segment lost 7 bases and the V segment lost 3 bases, leaving 7 bases of the junction unmatched. Germline V gene lookup returns CDR1 MNHNY and CDR2 SVGAGI (reference sequence).

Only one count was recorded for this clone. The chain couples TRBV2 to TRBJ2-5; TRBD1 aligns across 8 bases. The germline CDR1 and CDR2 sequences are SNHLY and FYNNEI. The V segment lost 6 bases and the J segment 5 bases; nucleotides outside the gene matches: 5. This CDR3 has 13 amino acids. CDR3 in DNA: TGTGCCAGCAGGGACAGGGCATCGGAGACCCAGTACTTC. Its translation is CASRDRASETQYF.

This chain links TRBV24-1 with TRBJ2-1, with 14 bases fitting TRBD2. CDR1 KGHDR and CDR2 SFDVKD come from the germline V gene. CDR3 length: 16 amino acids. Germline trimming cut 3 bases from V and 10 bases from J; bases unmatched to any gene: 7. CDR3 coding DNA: TGTGCCACCAGTGATCAACCGGGACTAGCGGGAGTCGAGCAGTTCTTC. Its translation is CATSDQPGLAGVEQFF.

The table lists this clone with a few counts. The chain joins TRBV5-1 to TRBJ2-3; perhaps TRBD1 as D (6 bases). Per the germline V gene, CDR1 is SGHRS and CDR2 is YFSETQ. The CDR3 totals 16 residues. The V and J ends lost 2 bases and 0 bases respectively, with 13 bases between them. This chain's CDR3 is CASSLSRTASTDTQYF. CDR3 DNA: TGCGCCAGCAGCTTATCCCGGACAGCTAGCACAGATACGCAGTATTTT.

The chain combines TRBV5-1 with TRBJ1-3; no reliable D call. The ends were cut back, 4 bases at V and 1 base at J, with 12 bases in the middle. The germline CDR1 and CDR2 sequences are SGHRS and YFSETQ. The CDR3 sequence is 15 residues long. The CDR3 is CASSLGAGSGNTIYF. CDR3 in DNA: TGCGCCAGCAGCCTGGGAGCTGGTTCTGGAAACACCATATATTTT.

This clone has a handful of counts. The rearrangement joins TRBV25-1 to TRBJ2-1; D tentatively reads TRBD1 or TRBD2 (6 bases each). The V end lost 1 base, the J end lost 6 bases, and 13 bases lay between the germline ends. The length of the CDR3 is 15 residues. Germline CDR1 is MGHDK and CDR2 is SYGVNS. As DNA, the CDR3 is TGTGCCAGCAGTGAATCGAGGGGGGCCCTCAATGAGCAGTTCTTC. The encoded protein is CASSESRGALNEQFF. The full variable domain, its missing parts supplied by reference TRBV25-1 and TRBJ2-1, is EADIYQTPRYLVIGTGKKITLECSQTMGHDKMYWYQQDPGMELHLIHYSYGVNSTEKGDLSSESTVSRIRTEHFPLTLESARPSHTSQYLCASSESRGALNEQFFGPGTRLTVL.

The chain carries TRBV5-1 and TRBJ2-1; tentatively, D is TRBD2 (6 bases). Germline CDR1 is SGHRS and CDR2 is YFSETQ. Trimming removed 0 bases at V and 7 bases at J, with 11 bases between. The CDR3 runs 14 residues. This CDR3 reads CASSLEGGTNEQFF. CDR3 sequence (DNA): TGCGCCAGCAGCTTGGAGGGCGGGACGAATGAGCAGTTCTTC.

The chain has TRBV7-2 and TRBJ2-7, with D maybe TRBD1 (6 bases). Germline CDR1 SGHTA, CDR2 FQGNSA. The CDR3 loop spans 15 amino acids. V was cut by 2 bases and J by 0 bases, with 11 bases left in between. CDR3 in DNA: TGTGCCAGCAGCTTACGGACAGAGAGCTCCTACGAGCAGTACTTC. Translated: CASSLRTESSYEQYF.

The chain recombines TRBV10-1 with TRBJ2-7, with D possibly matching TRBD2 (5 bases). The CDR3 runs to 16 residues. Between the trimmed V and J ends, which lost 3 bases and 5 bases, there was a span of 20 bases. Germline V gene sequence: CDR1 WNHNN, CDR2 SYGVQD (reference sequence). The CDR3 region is CASSDSSGPVGDEQYF. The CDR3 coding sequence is TGCGCCAGCAGTGACTCGTCCGGACCCGTCGGGGACGAGCAGTACTTC.

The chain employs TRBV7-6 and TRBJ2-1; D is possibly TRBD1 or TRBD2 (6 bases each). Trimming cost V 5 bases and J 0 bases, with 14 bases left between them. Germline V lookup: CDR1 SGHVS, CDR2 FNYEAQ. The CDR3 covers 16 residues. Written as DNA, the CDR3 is TGTGCCAGCAGCCCCTCCGGGGGCCTCTCCTACAATGAGCAGTTCTTC. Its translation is CASSPSGGLSYNEQFF.

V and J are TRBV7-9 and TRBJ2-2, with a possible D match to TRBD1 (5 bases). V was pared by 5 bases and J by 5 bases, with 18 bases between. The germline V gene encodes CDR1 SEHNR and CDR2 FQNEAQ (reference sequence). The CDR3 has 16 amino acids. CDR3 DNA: TGTGCCAGCAGCCAAGTCCCAGGGATGAGTACCGGGGAGCTGTTTTTT. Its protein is CASSQVPGMSTGELFF.

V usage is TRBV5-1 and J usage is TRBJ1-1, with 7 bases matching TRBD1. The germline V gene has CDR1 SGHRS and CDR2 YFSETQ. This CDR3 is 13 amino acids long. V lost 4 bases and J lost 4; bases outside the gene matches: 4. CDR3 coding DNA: TGCGCCAGCAGCGCGACAGGGCCCACTGAAGCTTTCTTT. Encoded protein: CASSATGPTEAFF.

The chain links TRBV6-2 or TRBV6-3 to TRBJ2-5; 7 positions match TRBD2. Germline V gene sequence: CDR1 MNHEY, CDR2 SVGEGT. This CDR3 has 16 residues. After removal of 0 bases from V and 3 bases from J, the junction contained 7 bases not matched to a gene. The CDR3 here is CASSYSTSGEEETQYF. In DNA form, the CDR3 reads TGTGCCAGCAGTTACTCGACCAGCGGGGAGGAAGAGACCCAGTACTTC.

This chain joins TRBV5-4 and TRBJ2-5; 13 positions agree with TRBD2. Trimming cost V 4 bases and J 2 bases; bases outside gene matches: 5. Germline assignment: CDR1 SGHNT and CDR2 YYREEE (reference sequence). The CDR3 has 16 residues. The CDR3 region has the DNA TGTGCCAGCAGCACCGGGACTAGCGGGATTCAAGAGACCCAGTACTTC. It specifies CASSTGTSGIQETQYF.

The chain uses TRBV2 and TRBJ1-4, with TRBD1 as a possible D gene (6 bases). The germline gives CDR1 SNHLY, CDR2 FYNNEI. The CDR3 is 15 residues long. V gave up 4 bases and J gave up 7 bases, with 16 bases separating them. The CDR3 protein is CASSAQGSPGEKLFF. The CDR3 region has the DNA TGTGCCAGCAGTGCACAGGGTTCACCGGGTGAAAAACTGTTTTTT.

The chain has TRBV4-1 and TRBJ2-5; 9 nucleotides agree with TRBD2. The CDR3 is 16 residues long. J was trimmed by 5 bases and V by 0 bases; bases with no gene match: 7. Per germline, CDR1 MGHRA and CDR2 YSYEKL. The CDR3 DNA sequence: TGCGCCAGCAGCCAAGATGGTAGCGGGGGTCGGGAGACCCAGTACTTC. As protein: CASSQDGSGGRETQYF.

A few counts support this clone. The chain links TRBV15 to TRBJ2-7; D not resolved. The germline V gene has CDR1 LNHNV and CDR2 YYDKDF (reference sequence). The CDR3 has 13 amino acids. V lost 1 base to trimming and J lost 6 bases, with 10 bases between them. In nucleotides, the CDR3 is TGTGCCACCAGCAGAGGTAGGGTGGGCGAGCAGTACTTC. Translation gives CATSRGRVGEQYF.

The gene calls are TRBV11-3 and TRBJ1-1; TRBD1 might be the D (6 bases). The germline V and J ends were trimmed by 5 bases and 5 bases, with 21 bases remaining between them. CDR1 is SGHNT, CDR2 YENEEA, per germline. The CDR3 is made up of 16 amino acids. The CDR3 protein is CASSARGVGQGTEAFF. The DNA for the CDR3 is TGTGCCAGCAGCGCTCGGGGTGTGGGGCAGGGGACTGAAGCTTTCTTT.

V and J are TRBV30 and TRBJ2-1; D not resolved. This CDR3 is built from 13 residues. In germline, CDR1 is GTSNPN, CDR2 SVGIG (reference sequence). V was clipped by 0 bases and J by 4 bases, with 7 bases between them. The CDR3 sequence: CAWSVGLYNEQFF. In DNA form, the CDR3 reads TGTGCCTGGAGTGTAGGGCTATACAATGAGCAGTTCTTC.

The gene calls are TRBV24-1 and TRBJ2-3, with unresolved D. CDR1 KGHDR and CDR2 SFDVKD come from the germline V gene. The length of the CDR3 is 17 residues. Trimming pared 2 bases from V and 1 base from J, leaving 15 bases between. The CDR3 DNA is TGTGCCACCAGTGATTCCCATCGTATTGGCCGCACAGATACGCAGTATTTT. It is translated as CATSDSHRIGRTDTQYF.

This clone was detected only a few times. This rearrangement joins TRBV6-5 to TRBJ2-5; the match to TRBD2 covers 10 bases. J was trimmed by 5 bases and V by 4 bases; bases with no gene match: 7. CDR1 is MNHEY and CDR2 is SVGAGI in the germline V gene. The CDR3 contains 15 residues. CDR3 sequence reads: CASSFQRGGRETQYF. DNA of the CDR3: TGTGCCAGCAGTTTTCAGCGGGGGGGCCGGGAGACCCAGTACTTC.

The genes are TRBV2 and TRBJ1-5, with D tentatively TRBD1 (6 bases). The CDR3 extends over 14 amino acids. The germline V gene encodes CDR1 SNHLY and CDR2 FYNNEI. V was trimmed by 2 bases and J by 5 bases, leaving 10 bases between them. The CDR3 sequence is CASSEPQGYQPQHF. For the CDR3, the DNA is TGTGCCAGCAGTGAACCACAGGGTTATCAGCCCCAGCATTTT.